This TCR beta chain came from a study of cytomegalovirus exposure and HLA in healthy donors. Findings and limits, study-wide: V segments that were indistinguishable, TRBV6-2 and TRBV6-3 among them, were omitted from analysis.

Points on this clone: Its antigen is unknown.

Germline CDR1 and CDR2: LNHDA and SQIVND (reference sequence). V lost 5 bases and J lost 4; bases outside the gene matches: 6. The CDR3 covers 15 residues. PCR was performed using 60 Vbeta and 13 Jbeta primers. Here immunoSEQ multiplex PCR was the method, and the copy in TCRdb shows in-frame clones only, minus some. Among about 160,000 clones listed, roughly 84% were seen once. This receptor was obtained from a young man in good health and CMV-seronegative. V and J are TRBV19 and TRBJ2-3, with TRBD1 matching over 10 bases. Sequencing used PBMCs. CDR3 nucleotides: TGTGCCAGTAGTTTGAGGACAGGGGGTGCAGATACGCAGTATTTT. As protein: CASSLRTGGADTQYF. The full variable domain, completed using reference TRBV19 and TRBJ2-3, is DGGITQSPKYLFRKEGQNVTLSCEQNLNHDAMYWYRQDPGQGLRLIYYSQIVNDFQKGDIAEGYSVSREKKESFPLTVTSAQKNPTAFYLCASSLRTGGADTQYFGPGTRLTVL.